Sequencing of this T cell receptor beta chain was carried out in a study of early T cells in non-severe SARS-CoV-2 infection. Whole-study context: With bulk RNA from unsorted whole blood as input, sequencing yielded unpaired chains.

The library protocol tagged individual cDNA molecules with unique molecular identifiers. Each CDR3 protein is one row after TCRdb ran MiXCR on the 5' RACE reads. Among roughly 57,000 distinct CDR3 sequences, 10% to 15% were seen once, and the ten largest hold approximately 2.5%. This clonotype came up a few times. Its antigen is not identified. The study's findings and limits: Anti-spike CD8 specificities were favored by VDJdb matching, whose results missed private and CD4 specificities.

V lost 5 bases to trimming and J lost 4 bases, with 9 bases between them. The germline CDR1 and CDR2 sequences are MNHNY and SVGAGI (reference sequence). The CDR3 is 12 amino acids. The chain uses TRBV6-6 and TRBJ2-7, with D possibly being TRBD1 (5 bases). The sequenced sample was whole blood, obtained at baseline. The source of this sequence is an adult who was a healthcare worker with PCR-confirmed SARS-CoV-2 infection or an uninfected control (not recorded which). CDR3: CASSVGAYEQYF. The DNA of the CDR3 is TGTGCCAGCAGTGTTGGGGCTTACGAGCAGTACTTC.